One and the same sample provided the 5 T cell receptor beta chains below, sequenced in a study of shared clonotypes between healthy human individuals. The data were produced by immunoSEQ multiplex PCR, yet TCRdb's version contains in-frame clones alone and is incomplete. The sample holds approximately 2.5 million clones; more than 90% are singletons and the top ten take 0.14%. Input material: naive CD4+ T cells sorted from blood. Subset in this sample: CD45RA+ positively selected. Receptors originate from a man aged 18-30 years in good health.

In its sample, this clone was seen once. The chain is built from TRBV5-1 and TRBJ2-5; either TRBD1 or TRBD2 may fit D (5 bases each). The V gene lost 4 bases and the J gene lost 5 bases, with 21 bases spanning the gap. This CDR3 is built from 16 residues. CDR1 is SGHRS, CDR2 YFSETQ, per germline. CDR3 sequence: CASSQNVRDQTETQYF. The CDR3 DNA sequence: TGCGCCAGCAGCCAAAATGTCCGGGACCAGACGGAGACCCAGTACTTC.

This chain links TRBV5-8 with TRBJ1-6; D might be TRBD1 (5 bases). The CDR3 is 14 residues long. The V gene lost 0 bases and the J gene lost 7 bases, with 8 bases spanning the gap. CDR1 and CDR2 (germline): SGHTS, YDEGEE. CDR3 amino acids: CASSLVAGNSPLHF. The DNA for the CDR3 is TGTGCCAGCAGCTTGGTCGCAGGGAATTCACCCCTCCACTTT. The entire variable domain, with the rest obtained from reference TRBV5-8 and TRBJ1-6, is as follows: EAGVTQSPTHLIKTRGQQATLRCSPISGHTSVYWYQQALGLGLQFLLWYDEGEERNRGNFPPRFSGRQFPNYSSELNVNALELEDSALYLCASSLVAGNSPLHFGNGTRLTVT.

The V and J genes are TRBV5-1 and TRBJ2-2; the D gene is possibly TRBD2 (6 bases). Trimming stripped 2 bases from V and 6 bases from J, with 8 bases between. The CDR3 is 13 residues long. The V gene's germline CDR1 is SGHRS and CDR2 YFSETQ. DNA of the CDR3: TGCGCCAGCAGCTTCGTAGCGGCCGGGGAGCTGTTTTTT. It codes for CASSFVAAGELFF. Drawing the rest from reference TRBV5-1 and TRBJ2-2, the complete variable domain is KAGVTQTPRYLIKTRGQQVTLSCSPISGHRSVSWYQQTPGQGLQFLFEYFSETQRNKGNFPGRFSGRQFSNSRSEMNVSTLELGDSALYLCASSFVAAGELFFGEGSRLTVL.

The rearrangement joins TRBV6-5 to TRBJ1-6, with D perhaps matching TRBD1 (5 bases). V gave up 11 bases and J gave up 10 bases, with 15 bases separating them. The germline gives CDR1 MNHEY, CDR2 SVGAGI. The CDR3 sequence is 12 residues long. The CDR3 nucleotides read TGTGCCGCCGGGCAGGGATACTCACCCCTCCACTTT. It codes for CAAGQGYSPLHF.

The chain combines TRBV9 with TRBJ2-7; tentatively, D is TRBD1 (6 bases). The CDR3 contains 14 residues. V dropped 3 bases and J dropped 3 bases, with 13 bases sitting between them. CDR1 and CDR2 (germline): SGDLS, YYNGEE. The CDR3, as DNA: TGTGCCAGCAGCGACGGACAGAAAGACTACGAGCAGTACTTC. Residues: CASSDGQKDYEQYF.